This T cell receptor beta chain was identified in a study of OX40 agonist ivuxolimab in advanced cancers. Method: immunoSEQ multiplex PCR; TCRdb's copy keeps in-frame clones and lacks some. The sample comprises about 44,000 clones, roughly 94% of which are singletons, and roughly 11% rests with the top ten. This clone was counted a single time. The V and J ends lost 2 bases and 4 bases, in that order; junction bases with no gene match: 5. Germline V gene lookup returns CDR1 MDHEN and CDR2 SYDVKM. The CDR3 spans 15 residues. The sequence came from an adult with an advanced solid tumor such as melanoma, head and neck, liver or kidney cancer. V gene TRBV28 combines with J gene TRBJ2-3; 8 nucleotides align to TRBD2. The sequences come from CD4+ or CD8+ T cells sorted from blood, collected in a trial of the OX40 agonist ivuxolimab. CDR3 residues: CASSLTAGASDTQYF. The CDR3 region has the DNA TGTGCCAGCAGTTTAACAGCGGGAGCGTCAGATACGCAGTATTTT.